These T cell receptor beta chains were read from a single sample in a study of blood T cell repertoires in COVID-19. Clones were sequenced by immunoSEQ multiplex PCR, and TCRdb holds only the in-frame ones, with some missing. Of 210,000 or so clones in the sample, about 88% are singletons; the top ten hold about 5%. The sequenced sample was peripheral blood. These TCRs come from a woman in her thirties or forties with acute or convalescent COVID-19. CDR3s leave out the opening cysteine and the closing phenylalanine or tryptophan. D genes are given only for firm matches.

V gene,J gene,D gene,CDR3 protein
TRBV6-2/TRBV6-3,TRBJ1-2,NA,ASSWTRHGYT
TRBV11-2,TRBJ1-2,TRBD1,ASSFRDRAISDYGYT
TRBV11-2,TRBJ1-1,NA,ASSAGGNTEAF
TRBV5-5,TRBJ1-6,TRBD1,ASGTGTGDSPLH
TRBV5-6,TRBJ1-5,NA,ASSFGQYNQPQH
TRBV5-1,TRBJ1-1,NA,ASSLALNTEAF
TRBV6-1,TRBJ1-1,TRBD1,ASSGNSGQGAGWNTEAF
TRBV18,TRBJ2-5,TRBD1,ASSPPLTGPETQY
TRBV7-2,TRBJ2-1,TRBD2,ASSLALGGGAHNEQF
TRBV9,TRBJ1-4,NA,ASSEGGDATNEKLF
TRBV2,TRBJ1-1,NA,ASSEEAGGLHTEAF
TRBV5-1,TRBJ2-2,TRBD1,ASRGTGPGELF
TRBV2,TRBJ1-2,TRBD1,ASSGGKGQGHGYT
TRBV11-2,TRBJ2-3,NA,ASSSRGFPDTDTQY
TRBV5-1,TRBJ1-5,NA,ASSRDGGSLQPQH
TRBV21-1,TRBJ1-6,NA,ASSKVYRDRPPSWSPLH
TRBV19,TRBJ2-5,TRBD1,ASGRGTATTQY
TRBV3-1/TRBV3-2,TRBJ1-5,NA,ASSQDGRSNQPQH
TRBV10-3,TRBJ2-1,TRBD2,AISGGLAVGDEQF
TRBV5-1,TRBJ1-2,TRBD1,ASSLRGQGSYT
TRBV5-1,TRBJ1-4,TRBD1,ASSWPTGADEGNEKLF
TRBV10-2,TRBJ1-2,NA,ANWGGRGYT
TRBV19,TRBJ1-5,TRBD1,ASSSGTGYSNQPQH
TRBV27,TRBJ1-2,NA,ASSLGGNYGYT
TRBV5-4,TRBJ1-2,NA,ASSLRGIPGYT
TRBV5-1,TRBJ1-1,NA,ASRQQRLNTEAF
TRBV6-5,TRBJ1-5,TRBD1,ASKEQGHQPQH
TRBV30,TRBJ1-2,NA,AWRGAGRVRDYGYT
TRBV2,TRBJ1-3,NA,ASSVRDFPGNTIY
TRBV29-1,TRBJ2-5,NA,SVEDLAGFILETQY
TRBV7-9,TRBJ1-1,NA,ASISAGPQNTEAF
TRBV2,TRBJ1-1,TRBD1,ASSDDGQGRNTEAF
TRBV6-5,TRBJ2-4,TRBD1,ASSYRGTGEDIQY
TRBV12-5,TRBJ1-5,NA,ASGLVPRVGNQPQH
TRBV5-1,TRBJ1-3,NA,ASSLAGGGAGNTIY
TRBV7-2,TRBJ2-1,TRBD2,ASSPQAGVPSSEQF
TRBV5-1,TRBJ1-2,TRBD1,ASSLQGERGYT
TRBV10-3,TRBJ1-3,NA,AISDRGGLSGNTIY
TRBV5-1,TRBJ1-1,NA,ASSPEVQSPEAF
TRBV7-3,TRBJ2-1,TRBD1,ASSLIGTGGLGDNEQF
TRBV18,TRBJ1-1,NA,ASSLRQGRQNTEAF
TRBV19,TRBJ1-5,TRBD1,ASSSRDRGSYSNQPQH
TRBV5-1,TRBJ1-2,TRBD1,ASSPLQGSSLDYGYT
TRBV4-1,TRBJ1-1,TRBD1,ASGTGGSFSEAF
TRBV10-2,TRBJ1-4,NA,ASSDGGAGAEKLF
TRBV7-8,TRBJ2-1,TRBD2,ASSLALAGGRHEQF